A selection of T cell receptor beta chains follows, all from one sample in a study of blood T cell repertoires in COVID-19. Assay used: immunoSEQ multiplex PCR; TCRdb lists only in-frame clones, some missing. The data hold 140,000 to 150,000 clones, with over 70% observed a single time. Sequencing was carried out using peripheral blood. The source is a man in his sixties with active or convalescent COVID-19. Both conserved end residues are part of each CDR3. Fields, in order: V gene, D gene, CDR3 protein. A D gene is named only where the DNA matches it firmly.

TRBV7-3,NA,CASSRGSQETQYF
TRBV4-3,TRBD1,CASSPGTEFYEQYF
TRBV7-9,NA,CASSLEGQSYEQYF
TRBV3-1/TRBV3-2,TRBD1,CASSHLRTGNTEAFF
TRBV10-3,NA,CAISESKLSYNEQFF
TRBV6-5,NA,CASSYREANSPLHF
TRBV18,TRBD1,CASSPGQGQHEQYF
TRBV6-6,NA,CASLWRDPYGYTF
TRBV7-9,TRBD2,CASSLWGTSASNEQFF
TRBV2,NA,CASSARAGVNYGYTF
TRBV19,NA,CASSIRGDSSIQYF
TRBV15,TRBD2,CATSRSPTGGSYEQYF
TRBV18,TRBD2,CASSPPGQLAGGRTGELFF
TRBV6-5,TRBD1,CASSYDRAVNTEAFF
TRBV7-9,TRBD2,CASSLAGTSGSHEQFF
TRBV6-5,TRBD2,CASRTSGRRETQYF
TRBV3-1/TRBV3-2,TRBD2,CASSQVGGIFYEQYF
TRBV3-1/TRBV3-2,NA,CASSRTRETQYF
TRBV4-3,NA,CASSQDLGSFADTQYF
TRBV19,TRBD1,CASRRDRLNQPQHF
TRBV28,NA,CASSPAGVSSGNTIYF
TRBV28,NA,CASTLDGGVNTEAFF
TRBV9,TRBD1,CASSVGQNDEAFF
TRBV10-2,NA,CASSSTELYNSPLHF
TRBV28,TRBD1,CASSLGPGTGFIGAYEQYF
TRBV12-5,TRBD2,CASGLVRGRATNEQFF
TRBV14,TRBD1,CASSQEVSLGQLHF
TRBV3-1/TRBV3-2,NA,CASSQESVDTQYF
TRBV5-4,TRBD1,CASRSTGGALYNEQFF
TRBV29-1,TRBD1,CSVEDFLGQGDVYGYTF
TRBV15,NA,CATSRDRAGNSPLHF
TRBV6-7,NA,CASSYSGQTMNTEAFF
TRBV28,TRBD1,CASSYNRGYEQYF